This T cell receptor beta chain came from a study of cytomegalovirus exposure and HLA in healthy donors. This PCR relied on a set of 60 Vbeta primers and 13 Jbeta primers. Data came from immunoSEQ multiplex PCR; TCRdb stores just in-frame clones and leaves some out. The sample has around 99,000 clones, 81% seen once. The CDR3 has 13 residues. Germline-derived CDR1 and CDR2 are MDHEN and SYDVKM. V shed 2 bases and J shed 7 bases, with 9 bases lying between them. The sequenced material came from PBMCs. The chain links TRBV28 to TRBJ1-5, with unresolved D. The receptor was isolated from a woman aged 25 to 45 in good health and CMV-seronegative. The CDR3 coding sequence is TGTGCCAGCAGTTTAGCGGGAACCCAGCCCCAGCATTTT. Protein: CASSLAGTQPQHF. Full variable domain (outside the CDR3, taken from reference TRBV28 and TRBJ1-5): DVKVTQSSRYLVKRTGEKVFLECVQDMDHENMFWYRQDPGLGLRLIYFSYDVKMKEKGDIPEGYSVSREKKERFSLILESASTNQTSMYLCASSLAGTQPQHFGDGTRLSIL.